This T cell receptor (beta chain) was captured by sequencing in a study of beta chain features in type 1 diabetes (dated by TCRdb to 2016 to 2019). Context from the whole study: Mean age, gender distribution, total cell number and subset yield were not different between patients and healthy donors. In the study, recently diagnosed type 1 diabetes patients and matched healthy donors were compared on the TCRB repertoires of their sorted circulating CD4+ T cell subsets. Across all samples, almost 110 million sorted cells were examined, and cell number per subset correlated strongly with RNA yield. Regulatory and stem cell-like memory subsets were isolated from only 8 patients and about eight healthy donors, whereas naive and central memory subsets came from all 30 or so donors.

A single peripheral blood draw of about 116 mL on average was collected from each donor into heparinised tubes. Naive, central memory, regulatory and stem cell-like memory CD4+ T cells were sorted on a BD FACSAria II using a panel including CD45RO, CCR7, CD25, CD127, CD95 and CD27. All sorted populations exceeded 98% purity. Right away, PBMCs were isolated by Lymphoprep density gradient centrifugation and were stained directly, with no culture step. So that batch effects would be minimized, each experiment stained and sorted samples in pairs, pairing one healthy donor with one patient. Clipping removes 6 bases from V and 3 bases from J, with 6 as the unmatched junction base count. Counted from cysteine to phenylalanine, this CDR3 has 14 amino acids. Kept here is only the CDR3 DNA, which spans 42 bases and is read in frame from base 1. CDR1 and CDR2 were assigned from the germline V gene as SQVTM and ANQGSEA.

Broad study findings and their caveats: Naive, central memory and regulatory TCRB repertoires appeared to be more alike among patients than among healthy donors. Only small numbers of individuals were included in the HLA sub-analyses, which left unresolved whether HLA type had any influence on TCRB rearrangement. Because cDNA rather than genomic DNA was sequenced, highly expressing activated cells could have been over-represented, although no difference in activation and CD3 levels was found between groups. In all four CD4+ subsets, TCRB CDR3 length was moderately but significantly shorter in type 1 diabetes patients. At VDJ recombination sites, patients with type 1 diabetes made fewer insertions and deleted more nucleotides, a pattern implying thymic rearrangement abnormalities. PCR may preferentially amplify shorter templates, but because patient and control samples were amplified and corrected together, any resulting skew would affect both groups equally.

To note about this clone: Its recognized antigen is unknown. The input lacks base qualities; no much larger clone sits a single base away.

All of the isolated RNA was reverse transcribed with the High Capacity cDNA Reverse Transcription Kit, so expressed TCRB transcripts were sequenced. Deep immunoSEQ sequencing was applied to naive, central memory and regulatory T cell samples, giving an average of roughly 3.6 million total reads per sample. Sorted cells were lysed in RLT buffer, and RNA was extracted using DNase-treated RNeasy Micro or Mini kits according to cell number. Each cell subset was processed on its own to prevent cross-contamination, while patient and healthy donor samples were processed together. The immunoSEQ multiplex PCR was used to amplify TCRB sequences from cDNA, yielding 87-bp fragments that span the CDR3 region. The amplicons were sequenced using the Illumina HiSeq platform. In the authors' own workflow: Synthetic template baselines were used to correct PCR bias computationally, reads within Hamming distance 2 were collapsed, and singletons that could not be merged were discarded. By aligning reads against IMGT, V, D and J genes, CDR3 length, and insertions or deletions at six rearrangement sites were assigned. Within each subset, clonotype counts were normalized to the number of sorted cells before true diversity and Gini coefficients were calculated with the tcR R package. The overlap coefficient, calculated on TCRB nucleotide sequences, was used to quantify repertoire sharing. As a proxy for the pre-selection repertoire, out-of-frame TCRB sequences from naive cells were analyzed. TCRdb provides this immuneACCESS table in a form limited to in-frame rearrangements. Some clones are lacking; in checked studies, under half of them reflect an unresolved V gene, and why the rest are absent is not known. V, J and clone size are those of that table, while D and trimming were read from the DNA. The sample profile shows 250,000 to 300,000 clones; roughly 24% of them were found once. In total, the top ten clones hold roughly 0.011% of the sample.

The specimen sequenced was naive CD4+ T cells from blood. This specimen's cell subset or site label, per the study, means: true naive CD4+ T cells. The chain is assembled from TRBV29-1 and TRBJ2-1; 9 bases in the middle match TRBD1. The receptor's source is a woman aged 25 to 39 with type 1 diabetes. In nucleotides, the sequence is TGCAGCGTCCTACAGGGGGCTGACTACAATGAGCAGTTCTTC. Its protein product is CSVLQGADYNEQFF.